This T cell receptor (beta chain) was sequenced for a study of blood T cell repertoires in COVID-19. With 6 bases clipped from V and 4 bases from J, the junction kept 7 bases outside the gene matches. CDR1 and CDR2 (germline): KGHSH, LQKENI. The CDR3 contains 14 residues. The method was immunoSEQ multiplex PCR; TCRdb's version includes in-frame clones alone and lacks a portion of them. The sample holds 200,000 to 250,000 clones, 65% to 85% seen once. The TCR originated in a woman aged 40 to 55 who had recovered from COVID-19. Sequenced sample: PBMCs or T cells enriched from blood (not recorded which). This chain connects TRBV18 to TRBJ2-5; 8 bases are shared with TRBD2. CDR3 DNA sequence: TGTGCCAGCTCGGGCGGACTAGCCCTAGAGACCCAGTACTTC. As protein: CASSGGLALETQYF.